This T cell receptor (beta chain) was sequenced during a study of T cells after yellow fever vaccination. Study information: With SMART-Seq v4 Ultra Low Input, the fractions containing low cell numbers were prepared. Study-level results: Among primary-vaccination clones, most reappeared after the booster, at almost 98% for CD4 and about 90% for CD8. A weaker but faster secondary response was observed, peaking on day 5 versus 15.

Germline CDR1 reads SGHTA; CDR2 reads FQGNSA. This CDR3 has 14 amino acids. This clonotype was counted between two and nine times. Antigen unknown. The junction shows a germline mismatch at one end, possibly a read error. Making TCR cDNA involved 5'RACE template switching, which added UMIs and a universal primer site. TCRdb re-called the 5' RACE reads through MiXCR, storing one row per CDR3 protein. Of 550,000 or so distinct CDR3 sequences in the sample, 19% were seen once. This specimen was PBMCs, taken 15 days after the yellow fever booster vaccination. This receptor was identified in a man aged 25-45 years who received the YFV17D yellow fever vaccine. The rearrangement links TRBV7-2 to TRBJ2-1, with D perhaps TRBD1 (6 bases). CDR3 sequence reads: CASNRDSPYTEQFF. The CDR3 coding sequence is TGTGCCAGTAACAGGGATTCCCCATACACTGAGCAGTTCTTC.